Each of the 25 T cell receptor beta chains below was sequenced from the same sample in a study of tumor-infiltrating lymphocytes in primary liver carcinoma. Unsorted bulk tissue, about 19-32 mg of it, served as the source for co-extraction of RNA and DNA. Researchers generated TCR beta cDNA from 500 to 600 ng of total RNA, relying on a constant-region primer. Three nested multiplex PCR rounds, a slightly modified ARM-PCR method, built the TCR beta libraries. Amplification in the first two PCR rounds was performed using TRBV1-TRBV30 forward primers and a C-beta reverse primer for approximately 10 cycles each. TCRdb reprocessed the multiplex PCR reads with MiXCR, giving one entry per CDR3 protein. The sample lists around 40,000 distinct CDR3 sequences, 65% to 85% occurring once. The sample was liver tumor tissue from sampling region 2. Subset indicated: tumor region T2, inferior pole. The receptors shown here come from a man aged 35-49 years with primary liver carcinoma and hepatitis B virus infection.

As concerns this clonotype: Given a much more abundant clone one base away, this may be a read error. V usage is TRBV29-1 and J usage is TRBJ1-2; D may be TRBD1 (5 bases). Germline assignment: CDR1 SQVTM and CDR2 ANQGSEA. The CDR3 consists of 14 residues. The CDR3 spells CSVGAEEGVGGYAF. DNA of the CDR3: TGCAGCGTTGGAGCGGAAGAAGGGGTGGGTGGCTACGCCTTC.

V is TRBV5-1 and J is TRBJ2-1; the match to TRBD2 covers 9 bases. CDR3 length equals 16 residues. Per the germline V gene, CDR1 is SGHRS and CDR2 is YFSETQ. V was clipped by 8 bases and J by 4 bases; unmatched bases: 13. The CDR3 loop reads CASILVAGGPYNEQFF. CDR3 nucleotide sequence: TGCGCCAGTATTTTGGTGGCGGGAGGGCCATACAATGAGCAGTTCTTC.

For this clonotype: This CDR3 is missing its conserved last phenylalanine or tryptophan, likely due to a read error. The J gene is TRBJ1-2, the V gene TRBV6-2 or TRBV6-3; D uncertain. Germline CDR1 MNHEY, CDR2 SVGEGT. This CDR3 region has 12 residues. The CDR3 DNA reads TGTGTCAGCACCCAAGGGCAGTATGGCTACACCCTC. Translated, it gives CVSTQGQYGYTL.

About this clonotype itself: A much larger clonotype is one base distant, so this may be a read error. The rearrangement uses TRBV20-1 and TRBJ2-5; the D is unclear. The CDR3 consists of 16 residues. From germline, CDR1 is DFQATT and CDR2 SNEGSKA (reference sequence). The CDR3 sequence is CSARDPSLGFQETQHF. The CDR3 DNA sequence: TGCAGTGCTAGAGATCCCAGCCTAGGATTTCAAGAGACCCAGCACTTC.

Regarding this clonotype: The CDR3 does not close with the conserved phenylalanine or tryptophan, likely indicating a read error. The gene calls are TRBV5-4 and TRBJ2-7, with D tentatively TRBD1 (5 bases). Deletions cut 0 bases from V and 7 bases from J, with 11 bases between. This CDR3 is 13 amino acids long. Germline CDR1 and CDR2: SGHNT and YYREEE (reference sequence). This CDR3 is CASSLERKGEQYS. CDR3 DNA sequence: TGTGCCAGCAGCTTGGAAAGGAAGGGGGAGCAGTACTCC.

With respect to this clonotype: The missing conserved phenylalanine or tryptophan at the end of this CDR3 makes a read error likely. This chain links TRBV6-1 with TRBJ2-3; D not resolved. CDR3 size: 12 residues. CDR1 and CDR2 (germline): MNHNS, SASEGT. The CDR3, as DNA: TGTGTCAGCGAGCCCAGCACAGATACGCAGTATTCT. This translates into CVSEPSTDTQYS.

The chain is built from TRBV5-1 and TRBJ2-1, with D tentatively TRBD2 (5 bases). There are 14 residues in the CDR3. CDR1 SGHRS and CDR2 YFSETQ come from the germline V gene. Trimming removed 6 bases from V and 4 bases from J, with 14 bases in between. CDR3 residues: CASTLVGGYNEQFF. CDR3 DNA: TGCGCCAGCACGTTAGTAGGAGGTTACAATGAGCAGTTCTTC.

Note on this clonotype: One end of the junction varies from germline; a read error may be responsible. J is TRBJ2-2 and V is TRBV29-1; no reliable D call. The CDR3 covers 14 residues. Germline loops: CDR1 SQVTM, CDR2 ANQGSEA. CDR3 nucleotides: TGCAGCGCTGAAGATCGGACCGTGGCCCGGGAGCTGTTTTTT. The encoded protein is CSAEDRTVARELFF.

The chain is built from TRBV6-1 and TRBJ2-3, with D unclear. Trimming left V 8 bases short and J 6 bases short, with 12 bases between. This CDR3 has 12 amino acids. Germline values: CDR1 MNHNS, CDR2 SASEGT. The CDR3 here is CASRNFTDTQYF. The CDR3 DNA sequence: TGTGCCAGCCGGAACTTCACTGATACGCAGTATTTT.

This chain joins TRBV28 and TRBJ2-5; TRBD1 or TRBD2 may be the D gene (5 bases each). The CDR3 totals 15 residues. Between the trimmed V and J ends, which lost 3 bases and 5 bases, there was a span of 16 bases. CDR1 MDHEN and CDR2 SYDVKM come from the germline V gene. CDR3 sequence: CASSFPSPRDETQYF. The CDR3 nucleotides are TGTGCCAGCAGTTTCCCCAGTCCAAGGGACGAGACCCAGTACTTC.

This clonotype was found many times. Germline is not matched at one junction end, which may reflect a read error. The chain carries TRBV7-9 and TRBJ1-5; 8 nucleotides match TRBD1. This CDR3 region has 14 residues. In germline, CDR1 is SEHNR, CDR2 FQNEAQ (reference sequence). The CDR3 is CASSLAGGDQPQHF. The CDR3 DNA reads as TGTGCCAGCAGTTTAGCAGGGGGCGATCAGCCCCAGCATTTT.

With respect to this clonotype: The junction departs from the called germline gene at one end, perhaps through a read error. The gene calls are TRBV6-6 and TRBJ2-1, with D maybe TRBD2 (6 bases). The CDR3 length is 15 residues. The germline CDR1 and CDR2 sequences are MNHNY and SVGAGI (reference sequence). CDR3: CASSYSVETGDEQFF. The DNA for the CDR3 is TGTGCCAGTAGTTACTCTGTAGAGACGGGAGACGAGCAGTTCTTC.

To note about this clonotype: The junction differs from germline at one of its ends, possibly a read error. The chain employs TRBV6-5 and TRBJ2-6; 7 bases are a match to TRBD1. Per the germline V gene, CDR1 is MNHEY and CDR2 is SVGAGI. This CDR3 has 15 amino acids. The DNA of the CDR3 is TGTGCCAGCAGATACAGGGGCCCTGGGGTCAACGTCCTGACTTTC. Translated, it gives CASRYRGPGVNVLTF.

The rearrangement uses TRBV7-2 and TRBJ2-3; no definite D call. CDR3 length: 14 amino acids. V gave up 0 bases and J gave up 6 bases, with 10 bases separating them. CDR1 and CDR2 from the germline V gene are SGHTA and FQGNSA. The CDR3 sequence: CTSSLASRGDTQYF. In DNA, the CDR3 is TGTACCAGCAGCTTAGCCAGCCGCGGTGATACGCAGTATTTT. Looking up the rest from reference TRBV7-2 and TRBJ2-3 gives the full variable domain: GAGVSQSPSNKVTEKGKDVELRCDPISGHTALYWYRQSLGQGLEFLIYFQGNSAPDKSGLPSDRFSAERTGGSVSTLTIQRTQQEDSAVYLCTSSLASRGDTQYFGPGTRLTVL.

Worth noting for this clonotype: Compared with germline, one end of the junction differs, possibly owing to a read error. V and J are TRBV6-6 and TRBJ2-7, with 7 bases identical to TRBD1. CDR1 is MNHNY and CDR2 is SVGAGI in the germline V gene (reference sequence). This CDR3 is 14 amino acids long. The CDR3 coding sequence is TGTACCAGCAGAGGCCCGGGACAGTTCTACAAGCAGTACTTC. This codes for CTSRGPGQFYKQYF.

The chain uses TRBV11-2 and TRBJ2-7, with D perhaps TRBD1 (5 bases). Trimming cost V 0 bases and J 3 bases, with 9 bases left between them. The CDR3 totals 14 residues. Germline CDR1 reads SGHAT; CDR2 reads FQNNGV. The CDR3 region has the DNA TGTGCCAGCAGCTTAGATGCTAGGGGCTACGAGCAGTACTTC. Translation: CASSLDARGYEQYF.

CDR3 sequence (DNA): TGCGCCAGCAGTGAGTTACGGGGTCCGGCTAGCACAGATACGCAGTATTTT. Amino acids: CASSELRGPASTDTQYF. This chain connects TRBV10-2 to TRBJ2-3, with D possibly matching TRBD2 (5 bases). The V end lost 1 base, the J end lost 0 bases, and 14 bases lay between the germline ends. This CDR3 has 17 residues. Per germline, CDR1 WSHSY and CDR2 SAAADI.

CDR3 DNA: TGTGCCAGCAGCACCGGGACAGGGGGTATGCAGTACTTC. It encodes CASSTGTGGMQYF. The V gene is TRBV6-1, the J gene TRBJ2-7; 11 bases fit TRBD1. CDR1 and CDR2 (germline): MNHNS, SASEGT. The junction had 7 bases not matched to a gene; V was cut back by 6 bases and J by 9 bases. The CDR3 spans 13 residues.

This clonotype was seen only once. This rearrangement joins TRBV7-2 to TRBJ2-1; D tentatively fits TRBD1 or TRBD2 (5 bases each). V lost 7 bases and J lost 7, with 17 bases in between. CDR3 length equals 14 residues. Germline CDR1 is SGHTA and CDR2 is FQGNSA. The CDR3 protein is CASIRPGPGNEQFF. The CDR3 region has the DNA TGTGCCAGCATCCGCCCGGGGCCCGGGAATGAGCAGTTCTTC.

The gene calls are TRBV29-1 and TRBJ2-1; D might be TRBD2 (6 bases). This CDR3 is 13 amino acids long. The germline gives CDR1 SQVTM, CDR2 ANQGSEA. The ends were cut back, 7 bases at V and 7 bases at J, with 17 bases in the middle. This chain's CDR3 is CSGGTCGFNEQFF. In nucleotides, the CDR3 is TGCAGCGGGGGGACTTGTGGGTTTAATGAGCAGTTCTTC.

A word on this clonotype: This sequence may be a read error, since a much larger clone differs from it by one base. This sequence joins TRBV7-8 and TRBJ2-2; a possible D gene is TRBD2 (7 bases). This CDR3 region has 12 residues. Per germline, CDR1 SGHVS and CDR2 FQNEAQ. The CDR3 region has the DNA TGTGCCTGTGGGGGGGACACCGGGGAGCTGCTTTTT. Residues: CACGGDTGELLF.

The chain joins TRBV10-2 to TRBJ1-2; D is undetermined. Germline-derived CDR1 and CDR2 are WSHSY and SAAADI. V was shortened by 7 bases and J by 8 bases, with 14 bases between the two germline ends. The CDR3 consists of 12 residues. The CDR3 DNA reads TGCGCCAGCAACGATAGGGTTGGCGGCTACACCTTC. This translates into CASNDRVGGYTF.

The sample holds many counts of this clonotype. A much larger clone differs from this one at a single base, so this may be a read error. No conserved phenylalanine or tryptophan ends this CDR3, so it is likely a read error. V gene TRBV10-3 combines with J gene TRBJ2-3, with D possibly being TRBD2 (5 bases). Trimming removed 3 bases at V and 0 bases at J, with 10 bases between. The CDR3 has 15 residues. The germline V gene has CDR1 ENHRY and CDR2 SYGVKD. CDR3: CAISEGSGSTDTQYC. CDR3 sequence (DNA): TGTGCCATCAGTGAAGGGAGCGGCAGCACAGATACGCAGTATTGT.

By sample share, this clonotype is medium-sized (0.01 to 0.1%). The rearrangement joins TRBV6-2 or TRBV6-3 to TRBJ2-7; D remains unclear. The V end lost 7 bases, the J end lost 4 bases, and 17 bases lay between the germline ends. The CDR3 contains 14 residues. CDR1 and CDR2 from the germline V gene are MNHEY and SVGEGT. CDR3 protein: CASNDAKGRYEQYF. CDR3 nucleotides: TGTGCCAGCAACGACGCCAAGGGAAGGTACGAGCAGTACTTC.

As to this clonotype: This likely comes from a read error, as the CDR3 has no conserved phenylalanine or tryptophan at its end. The rearrangement joins TRBV28 to TRBJ2-6, with D maybe TRBD2 (6 bases). There are 14 residues in the CDR3. Trimming took off 11 bases at V and 2 bases at J, with 13 bases between the two ends. Germline CDR1 and CDR2: MDHEN and SYDVKM. The CDR3, as DNA: TGTGCCGTCGAGGGACTTACTGGGGCCAACGTCCTGACTTCC. This codes for CAVEGLTGANVLTS.